This TCR beta chain was retrieved from a study of blood T cell repertoires in COVID-19. Study summary: Whether acute or convalescent, the COVID-19 samples came from the United States, Italy and Spain. The cDNA or gDNA used as material had been derived from T cells, B-cell-depleted T cells, or PBMCs.

Authors' methods: Amplification of reference gene primers provided the estimated nucleated cell counts. The protocol was immunoSEQ multiplex PCR, while the TCRdb copy is restricted to in-frame clones and leaves out a portion. Clone size and the V and J calls come from that table; the DNA yielded D and trimming. The sample contains 100,000 to 150,000 clones, around 80% of which appear only once. The CDR3 totals 17 residues. Trimming pared 6 bases from V and 7 bases from J, leaving 24 bases between. CDR1 is SEHNR and CDR2 is FQNEAQ in the germline V gene (reference sequence). Seattle patient enrollment occurred during active infection, with longitudinal follow-up thereafter.

The sequenced material came from peripheral blood. The chain uses TRBV7-9 and TRBJ2-2; the D gene is possibly TRBD1 (6 bases). This receptor was obtained from a man aged 25-40 years with COVID-19, enrolled during active disease. CDR3 nucleotide sequence: TGTGCCAGCAGTACTGAGGGGGTATTAGCACGGCACGGGGAGCTGTTTTTT. As protein: CASSTEGVLARHGELFF.